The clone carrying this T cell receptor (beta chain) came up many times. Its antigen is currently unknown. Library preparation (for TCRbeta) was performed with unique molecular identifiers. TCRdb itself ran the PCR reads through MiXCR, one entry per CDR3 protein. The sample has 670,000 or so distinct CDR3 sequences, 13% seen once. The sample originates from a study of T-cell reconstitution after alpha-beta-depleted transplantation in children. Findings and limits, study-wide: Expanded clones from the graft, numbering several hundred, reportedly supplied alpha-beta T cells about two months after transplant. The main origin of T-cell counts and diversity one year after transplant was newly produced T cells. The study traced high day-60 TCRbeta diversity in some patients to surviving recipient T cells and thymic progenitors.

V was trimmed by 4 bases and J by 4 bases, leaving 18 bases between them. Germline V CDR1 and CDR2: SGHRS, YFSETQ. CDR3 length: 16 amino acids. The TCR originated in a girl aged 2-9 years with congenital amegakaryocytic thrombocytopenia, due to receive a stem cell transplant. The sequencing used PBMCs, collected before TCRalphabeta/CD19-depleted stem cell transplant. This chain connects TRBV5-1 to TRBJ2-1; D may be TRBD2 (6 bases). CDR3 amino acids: CASSLEGAVGYNEQFF. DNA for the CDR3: TGCGCCAGCAGCCTGGAGGGAGCGGTAGGTTACAATGAGCAGTTCTTC. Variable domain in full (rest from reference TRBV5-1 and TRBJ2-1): KAGVTQTPRYLIKTRGQQVTLSCSPISGHRSVSWYQQTPGQGLQFLFEYFSETQRNKGNFPGRFSGRQFSNSRSEMNVSTLELGDSALYLCASSLEGAVGYNEQFFGPGTRLTVL.